The present TCR beta chain was sequenced within a study of blood T cell repertoires in COVID-19. Looking at the study overall: T cells, B-cell-depleted T cells, or PBMCs supplied cDNA or gDNA.

CDR3 length: 12 residues. The V and J ends lost 5 bases and 5 bases respectively, with 7 bases between them. CDR1 is MNHEY and CDR2 is SVGEGT in the germline V gene. Profiling relied on immunoSEQ multiplex PCR, and the TCRdb table lists in-frame clones only, not all of them. This table holds roughly 160,000 clones, 70% to 90% found once. Specimen: peripheral blood. The sequence was collected from a man older than 75 with COVID-19, enrolled during active disease. J is TRBJ1-5 and V is TRBV6-2 or TRBV6-3, with D possibly TRBD1 on 5 matching bases. The CDR3 here is CASSPGDQPQHF. The CDR3 DNA reads as TGTGCCAGCAGTCCGGGGGATCAGCCCCAGCATTTT.